This T cell receptor beta chain was identified during a study of early T cells in non-severe SARS-CoV-2 infection. Study outcomes and limitations: VDJdb matching favored anti-spike CD8 responses, missing private and CD4 specificities.

Using its own MiXCR run on the 5' RACE reads, TCRdb lists one record per CDR3 protein. The data hold over 55,000 distinct CDR3 sequences, with roughly an eighth observed a single time. Per germline, CDR1 MNHEY and CDR2 SVGEGT. Germline trimming cut 6 bases from V and 5 bases from J; bases unmatched to any gene: 5. The CDR3 covers 15 residues. This clonotype was seen many times. Its specificity is unknown. The receptor was derived from an adult who was a healthcare worker with PCR-confirmed SARS-CoV-2 infection or an uninfected control (not recorded which). The gene calls are TRBV6-2 or TRBV6-3 and TRBJ2-1; TRBD2 matches 12 bases. Material: whole blood. CDR3 nucleotides: TGTGCCAGCAGGGGTCTAGCGGGAGGGGACAATGAGCAGTTCTTC. It specifies CASRGLAGGDNEQFF.